This is a list of T cell receptor beta chains from one sample in a study of blood T cell repertoires in COVID-19. The data were produced by immunoSEQ multiplex PCR, yet TCRdb's version contains in-frame clones alone and is incomplete. The repertoire holds 99,000 or so clones, with around nine tenths as singletons. Specimen: peripheral blood. The receptor set was obtained from a human donor in a cohort sampled during active COVID-19. The CDR3 runs from the conserved cysteine through the conserved F or W. A D gene is named only where the DNA matches it firmly. The listing skips clone size in some rows; elsewhere it reads once, few, many or a size class.

>-|TRBJ2-2|-|TRBV7-9
CASSLSFGELFF
TGTGCCAGCAGCTTATCGTTCGGGGAGCTGTTTTTT
>-|TRBJ1-3|-|TRBV4-3
CASSQDHRSSGNTIYF
TGCGCCAGCAGCCAAGACCACAGAAGCTCTGGAAACACCATATATTTT
>TRBD1|TRBJ1-4|few|TRBV7-8
CASSLRQGALEKLFF
TGTGCCAGCAGCTTAAGGCAGGGGGCTCTGGAAAAACTGTTTTTT
>-|TRBJ1-1|-|TRBV19
CASSIRTENTEAFF
TGTGCCAGTAGTATACGGACAGAGAACACTGAAGCTTTCTTT
>TRBD2|TRBJ2-1|-|TRBV28
CASASGRIRNEQFF
TGTGCCAGCGCTAGCGGGAGAATCAGGAATGAGCAGTTCTTC
>TRBD2|TRBJ2-1|once|TRBV11-3
CASSGSGGINEQFF
TGTGCCAGCAGCGGTAGCGGGGGGATCAATGAGCAGTTCTTC
>TRBD1|TRBJ2-7|-|TRBV6-6
CASSPTGEVDEQYF
TGTGCCAGCAGCCCGACAGGGGAAGTCGACGAGCAGTACTTC
>-|TRBJ1-2|-|TRBV3-1/TRBV3-2
CASSPTQTANYGYTF
TGTGCCAGCAGCCCAACACAGACAGCTAACTATGGCTACACCTTC
>TRBD2|TRBJ2-1|-|TRBV4-1
CASSQEPGGRRGGYNEQFF
TGCGCCAGCAGCCAAGAACCAGGCGGGCGGCGGGGGGGCTACAATGAGCAGTTCTTC
>TRBD2|TRBJ2-5|-|TRBV11-2
CASSSYSGLASQETQYF
TGTGCCAGCAGCTCGTATTCGGGACTAGCGAGCCAAGAGACCCAGTACTTC
>TRBD2|TRBJ2-2|-|TRBV11-2
CASTGTSGTGELFF
TGTGCCAGCACCGGGACTAGCGGCACCGGGGAGCTGTTTTTT
>TRBD1|TRBJ2-1|once|TRBV11-3
CASSFMGQGRNEQFF
TGTGCCAGCAGCTTTATGGGACAGGGTCGTAATGAGCAGTTCTTC
>TRBD1|TRBJ1-6|-|TRBV7-2
CASRQGDWNSPLHF
TGTGCCAGCAGACAGGGGGACTGGAATTCACCCCTCCACTTT
>TRBD2|TRBJ2-3|-|TRBV5-4
CASSQTSGSTDTQYF
TGTGCCAGCAGCCAGACTAGCGGAAGCACAGATACGCAGTATTTT
>TRBD1|TRBJ1-6|-|TRBV4-1
CASSQAPGQGNSPLHF
TGCGCCAGCAGCCAGGCCCCCGGACAGGGGAATTCACCCCTCCACTTT
>-|TRBJ1-3|-|TRBV4-1
CASSQVHSGNTIYF
TGCGCCAGCAGCCAAGTCCATTCTGGAAACACCATATATTTT
>-|TRBJ2-1|-|TRBV5-5
CASSPLVNEQFF
TGTGCCAGCAGCCCATTAGTTAATGAGCAGTTCTTC
>-|TRBJ2-1|once|TRBV27
CASSFRVGYYNEQFF
TGTGCCAGCAGTTTCAGGGTGGGGTACTACAATGAGCAGTTCTTC
>-|TRBJ1-3|-|TRBV28
CASSPGTGNTIYF
TGTGCCAGCAGCCCAGGGACTGGAAACACCATATATTTT
>-|TRBJ1-1|-|TRBV5-1
CASRVGGIYTEAFF
TGCGCCAGCAGGGTCGGAGGAATTTACACTGAAGCTTTCTTT
>-|TRBJ2-2|-|TRBV25-1
CASSLRSLGELFF
TGTGCCAGCAGTTTGCGTAGCCTGGGGGAGCTGTTTTTT
>-|TRBJ2-2|-|TRBV9
CASSPLDRNTGELFF
TGTGCCAGCAGCCCACTGGACAGGAACACCGGGGAGCTGTTTTTT
>-|TRBJ1-6|-|TRBV10-2
CASRSAPSANSPLHF
TGCGCCAGCAGGAGCGCACCCAGCGCAAACTCACCCCTCCACTTT
>-|TRBJ1-1|-|TRBV6-6
CASSYSKGGDTEAFF
TGTGCCAGCAGTTACTCGAAAGGGGGTGACACTGAAGCTTTCTTT
>TRBD1|TRBJ1-1|-|TRBV19
CASWTGRNTEAFF
TGTGCCAGCTGGACAGGTCGGAACACTGAAGCTTTCTTT
>-|TRBJ2-3|-|TRBV2
CASSSPDISGSSTDTQYF
TGTGCCAGCAGTTCCCCAGATATTAGCGGATCTAGCACAGATACGCAGTATTTT
>-|TRBJ1-2|many|TRBV20-1
CSASSGRGYGYTF
TGCAGTGCTAGTTCGGGTAGAGGGTATGGCTACACCTTC
>TRBD1|TRBJ1-5|-|TRBV27
CASSPRQTGWNQPQHF
TGTGCCAGCAGTCCCCGACAGACAGGGTGGAATCAGCCCCAGCATTTT
>-|TRBJ2-2|-|TRBV7-9
CASSSPTPGELFF
TGTGCCAGCAGCTCCCCTACGCCCGGGGAGCTGTTTTTT
>TRBD1|TRBJ2-1|-|TRBV18
CASSPAGTGGGNEQFF
TGTGCCAGCTCACCAGCCGGGACAGGGGGTGGTAATGAGCAGTTCTTC
>-|TRBJ1-5|few|TRBV6-2/TRBV6-3
CASSHFGGGGQPQHF
TGTGCCAGCAGTCATTTCGGGGGGGGCGGGCAGCCCCAGCATTTT
>TRBD2|TRBJ2-7|-|TRBV6-2/TRBV6-3
CASTPGGIGYEQYF
TGTGCCAGCACCCCGGGGGGTATCGGCTACGAGCAGTACTTC
>TRBD1|TRBJ1-1|once|TRBV27
CASSLGQGTTEAFF
TGTGCCAGCAGTTTAGGACAGGGGACGACTGAAGCTTTCTTT
>TRBD1|TRBJ1-2|-|TRBV4-3
CASSQGDRGSYGYTF
TGCGCCAGCAGCCAAGGTGACAGGGGAAGCTATGGCTACACCTTC
>-|TRBJ2-7|-|TRBV6-5
CASRLGAGATYEQYF
TGTGCCAGCAGGCTAGGGGCAGGGGCAACCTACGAGCAGTACTTC
>TRBD2|TRBJ2-5|-|TRBV5-8
CASSSGLAGGGRGETQYF
TGTGCCAGCAGCTCGGGACTAGCGGGAGGAGGTAGAGGAGAGACCCAGTACTTC
>-|TRBJ2-2|-|TRBV7-3
CASSSGLGGGELFF
TGTGCCAGCAGCTCCGGACTAGGGGGCGGGGAGCTGTTTTTT
>-|TRBJ1-1|-|TRBV12-3/TRBV12-4
CASRGGGTEAFF
TGTGCCAGCAGAGGGGGGGGCACTGAAGCTTTCTTT
>-|TRBJ2-7|-|TRBV7-2
CASSPGLFGGHEQYF
TGTGCCAGCAGCCCTGGGTTGTTCGGGGGTCACGAGCAGTACTTC
>-|TRBJ1-1|-|TRBV3-1/TRBV3-2
CASSQIDTEAFF
TGTGCCAGCAGCCAAATCGACACTGAAGCTTTCTTT
>-|TRBJ2-7|-|TRBV25-1
CATAGTVAYEQYF
TGTGCCACCGCCGGGACTGTGGCCTACGAGCAGTACTTC
>TRBD2|TRBJ2-1|-|TRBV27
CASSAFWPAGTSGRGVNEQFF
TGTGCCAGCAGTGCCTTTTGGCCCGCCGGGACTAGCGGGAGGGGGGTAAATGAGCAGTTCTTC
>-|TRBJ2-2|-|TRBV5-4
CASSLGAYGTGELFF
TGTGCCAGCAGCTTAGGAGCCTACGGCACCGGGGAGCTGTTTTTT
>-|TRBJ2-7|-|TRBV19
CASSIGPSRAAYEQYF
TGTGCCAGTAGTATAGGGCCCTCGCGGGCCGCCTACGAGCAGTACTTC
>-|TRBJ1-1|-|TRBV20-1
CSAPLNTEAFF
TGCAGTGCTCCCTTGAACACTGAAGCTTTCTTT
>-|TRBJ1-1|-|TRBV11-3
CASSSLRNTEAFF
TGTGCCAGCAGCTCCTTGCGGAACACTGAAGCTTTCTTT
>TRBD1|TRBJ2-7|-|TRBV28
CASITGTGYEQYF
TGTGCCAGCATTACCGGGACAGGGTACGAGCAGTACTTC
>-|TRBJ2-5|-|TRBV7-2
CASSLRFTGMVEKTQYF
TGTGCCAGCAGCTTAAGGTTCACAGGGATGGTTGAGAAGACCCAGTACTTC
>TRBD1|TRBJ2-7|-|TRBV7-9
CASSYPRGLTVYEQYF
TGTGCCAGCAGCTATCCTAGGGGGCTGACAGTCTACGAGCAGTACTTC
>-|TRBJ1-3|-|TRBV5-6
CASSLVGQIGNTIYF
TGTGCCAGCAGCTTGGTAGGACAGATTGGAAACACCATATATTTT
>TRBD1|TRBJ1-4|once|TRBV18
CASSPSGQSNEKLFF
TGTGCCAGCTCACCGTCGGGACAGAGTAATGAAAAACTGTTTTTT
>TRBD1|TRBJ2-7|-|TRBV28
CASHSSGQIYEQYF
TGTGCCAGCCACTCCTCGGGACAGATCTACGAGCAGTACTTC
>-|TRBJ2-4|-|TRBV21-1
CASTPPVRGPAKNIQYF
TGTGCCAGCACCCCCCCGGTCCGGGGTCCAGCCAAAAACATTCAGTACTTC